The next 32 T cell receptor beta chains were all read from a single sample in a study of Tregs in tolerant kidney transplant recipients. Mixed chimerism was transient after nonmyeloablative marrow transplants from related graft donors. TCRdb's table, derived via immunoSEQ multiplex PCR, lists solely in-frame clones and lacks some. The sample records some 56,000 clones, about 90% being singletons. Source: CD8+ T cells from blood (PBMCs), taken 24 months after the transplant. The receptors were sampled from a human patient who received a combined kidney and bone marrow transplant. Part of the T cell pool may stem from the graft donor.

The chain is built from TRBV27 and TRBJ1-1, with TRBD1 identical over 8 bases. V shed 6 bases, J shed 3 bases, and the junction held 6 bases outside the gene matches. Looked up from germline, CDR1 is MNHEY and CDR2 is SMNVEV (reference sequence). The CDR3 spans 14 residues. As DNA, the CDR3 is TGTGCCAGCAGCTTGACAGGGGAATACACTGAAGCTTTCTTT. Amino acids: CASSLTGEYTEAFF.

The chain is built from TRBV5-6 and TRBJ2-7, with 8 positions matching TRBD2. From germline, CDR1 is SGHDT and CDR2 YYEEEE. Unmatched junction bases numbered 8, after V lost 4 bases and J lost 2 bases. CDR3 length: 15 amino acids. The CDR3 nucleotides read TGTGCCAGCAGCCCGGGGGGGAACGATGCCTACGAGCAGTACTTC. Encoded protein: CASSPGGNDAYEQYF.

V and J are TRBV6-5 and TRBJ2-5, with D perhaps matching TRBD2 (5 bases). The germline CDR1 and CDR2 sequences are MNHEY and SVGAGI. The CDR3 sequence is 11 residues long. With 0 bases removed from V and 11 bases from J, the gap between germline ends came to 7 bases. The CDR3 sequence is CASSYSGEQYF. The CDR3 DNA follows: TGTGCCAGCAGTTACTCCGGGGAGCAGTACTTC.

The chain has TRBV25-1 and TRBJ1-2; TRBD1 matches at 10 bases. CDR1 is MGHDK and CDR2 is SYGVNS in the germline V gene. Trimming at V came to 6 bases and at J to 6 bases, leaving 10 bases not matched to a gene. The CDR3 length is 15 residues. In nucleotides, the CDR3 is TGTGCCAGCAGCCTCCGGACAGGGGGAATAGATGGCTACACCTTC. Translated, it gives CASSLRTGGIDGYTF.

The genes are TRBV27 and TRBJ2-5; 8 positions agree with TRBD2. Looked up from germline, CDR1 is MNHEY and CDR2 is SMNVEV (reference sequence). The ends lost 6 bases at V and 1 base at J; junction bases unmatched: 4. The CDR3 has 14 amino acids. The CDR3 protein is CASSLLAAQETQYF. CDR3 coding DNA: TGTGCCAGCAGCTTACTAGCGGCCCAAGAGACCCAGTACTTC.

This chain joins TRBV4-1 and TRBJ2-2, with TRBD2 as a possible D gene (6 bases). The germline V and J ends were trimmed by 4 bases and 6 bases, with 12 bases remaining between them. This CDR3 is built from 14 residues. Germline assignment: CDR1 MGHRA and CDR2 YSYEKL. The CDR3: CASSPPPGAGELFF. The CDR3 DNA reads as TGCGCCAGCAGCCCCCCCCCGGGGGCCGGGGAGCTGTTTTTT.

This chain joins TRBV19 and TRBJ1-2; TRBD1 agrees at 9 bases. The germline V gene has CDR1 LNHDA and CDR2 SQIVND (reference sequence). After removal of 6 bases from V and 6 bases from J, the junction contained 8 bases not matched to a gene. The CDR3 runs to 14 residues. CDR3 coding DNA: TGTGCCAGTAGCTCACAGGGGGCGCAGAATGGCTACACCTTC. Protein sequence: CASSSQGAQNGYTF. Together with reference TRBV19 and TRBJ1-2, the CDR3 gives the full variable domain: DGGITQSPKYLFRKEGQNVTLSCEQNLNHDAMYWYRQDPGQGLRLIYYSQIVNDFQKGDIAEGYSVSREKKESFPLTVTSAQKNPTAFYLCASSSQGAQNGYTFGSGTRLTVV.

V and J are TRBV7-9 and TRBJ2-7, with a tentative D call TRBD2 (6 bases). The CDR3 has 16 amino acids. Trimming cost V 6 bases and J 0 bases, with 18 bases left between them. The germline V gene has CDR1 SEHNR and CDR2 FQNEAQ (reference sequence). The CDR3 DNA reads TGTGCCAGCAGTCCTGAGGACGGGGGAAGCTCCTACGAGCAGTACTTC. Residues: CASSPEDGGSSYEQYF. Variable domain in full (rest from reference TRBV7-9 and TRBJ2-7): DTGVSQNPRHKITKRGQNVTFRCDPISEHNRLYWYRQTLGQGPEFLTYFQNEAQLEKSRLLSDRFSAERPKGSFSTLEIQRTEQGDSAMYLCASSPEDGGSSYEQYFGPGTRLTVT.

The chain employs TRBV5-1 and TRBJ2-3, with a weak D call TRBD2 (6 bases). Per germline, CDR1 SGHRS and CDR2 YFSETQ. The CDR3 is 16 residues long. V was clipped by 2 bases and J by 0 bases, with 13 bases between them. The CDR3 DNA sequence: TGCGCCAGCAGCTTCACTAGCCTCCATAGCACAGATACGCAGTATTTT. This encodes CASSFTSLHSTDTQYF.

V and J are TRBV29-1 and TRBJ2-1; TRBD1 might be the D (5 bases). The germline V and J ends were trimmed by 6 bases and 0 bases, with 15 bases remaining between them. This CDR3 has 15 amino acids. Germline lookup yields CDR1 SQVTM and CDR2 ANQGSEA. The CDR3 spells CSVPATGTSYNEQFF. The CDR3 DNA reads TGCAGCGTCCCTGCTACAGGCACCTCCTACAATGAGCAGTTCTTC.

The genes are TRBV18 and TRBJ2-5, with 8 bases lining up with TRBD1. Near its end, the DNA agrees better with TRBJ2-7, so the J call may be wrong. CDR3 length equals 15 residues. Germline values: CDR1 KGHSH, CDR2 LQKENI. For the CDR3, the DNA is TGTGCCAGCTCACCACCGGGCAGGGGGCAATTCGAGCAGTACTTC. Its translation is CASSPPGRGQFEQYF.

In nucleotides, the CDR3 is TGTGCCAGCAGTTTAGGGGTCCTAGCGGGCGGGGAGACCCAGTACTTC. Protein: CASSLGVLAGGETQYF. The J gene is TRBJ2-5, the V gene TRBV27; 8 nucleotides agree with TRBD2. V gave up 2 bases and J gave up 5 bases; unmatched junction bases: 10. Germline loops: CDR1 MNHEY, CDR2 SMNVEV (reference sequence). The CDR3 runs 16 residues.

The rearrangement links TRBV7-3 to TRBJ2-7, with D perhaps TRBD2 (5 bases). The V end was cut by 5 bases, the J end by 0 bases, with 17 bases between. The CDR3 consists of 16 residues. Looked up from germline, CDR1 is SGHTA and CDR2 is FQGTGA. CDR3 protein: CASSLRGSRSSYEQYF. In nucleotides, the CDR3 is TGTGCCAGCAGCCTACGGGGTAGCAGGAGCTCCTACGAGCAGTACTTC.

The chain recombines TRBV12-5 with TRBJ1-5; D ambiguous. CDR3 length: 14 amino acids. Germline-derived CDR1 and CDR2 are LGHNT and FRNRAP. Trimming took 2 bases from V and 6 from J, leaving 11 bases between them. The CDR3 sequence is CASGLSEVGQPQHF. The CDR3 nucleotides read TGTGCTAGTGGTTTGTCGGAGGTTGGTCAGCCCCAGCATTTT.

This clone has just a few counts. The V and J genes are TRBV27 and TRBJ2-7; D gene ambiguous. Trimming left V 3 bases short and J 1 base short, with 7 bases between. The CDR3 sequence is 13 residues long. Germline V lookup: CDR1 MNHEY, CDR2 SMNVEV (reference sequence). The CDR3 loop reads CASSFSGSYEQYF. Here the CDR3 DNA reads TGTGCCAGCAGTTTCTCCGGGTCCTACGAGCAGTACTTC.

The rearrangement joins TRBV4-3 to TRBJ2-7; 9 bases match TRBD2. The V segment lost 5 bases and the J segment 1 base; nucleotides outside the gene matches: 3. This CDR3 is 14 amino acids long. Germline CDR1 and CDR2: LGHNA and YSLEER. The DNA of the CDR3 is TGCGCCAGCAGCGAAAGCGGGGGGTCCTACGAGCAGTACTTC. Protein product: CASSESGGSYEQYF.

The rearrangement links TRBV9 to TRBJ2-1, with 8 bases matching TRBD2. The V segment lost 2 bases and the J segment 5 bases; nucleotides outside the gene matches: 6. The CDR3 length is 15 residues. Germline V gene sequence: CDR1 SGDLS, CDR2 YYNGEE. CDR3 coding DNA: TGTGCCAGCAGCGTGGGCGGGAGGACCAACAATGAGCAGTTCTTC. Its translation: CASSVGGRTNNEQFF.

The rearrangement joins TRBV11-2 to TRBJ2-7, with D tentatively TRBD1 (6 bases). The CDR3 contains 13 residues. Germline lookup yields CDR1 SGHAT and CDR2 FQNNGV. V was pared by 3 bases and J by 5 bases, with 11 bases between. Here the CDR3 DNA reads TGTGCCAGCAGCTTTAACAGGGCGGACGAGCAGTACTTC. Translating it yields CASSFNRADEQYF.

The CDR3 here is CASSIGSGSYTQYF. CDR3 bases: TGTGCCAGTAGTATAGGTAGCGGGAGTTATACGCAGTATTTT. V and J are TRBV19 and TRBJ2-3; TRBD2 matches at 9 bases. CDR1 and CDR2 (germline): LNHDA, SQIVND (reference sequence). Losses at the gene ends were 1 base for V and 7 bases for J; bases not matched to a gene: 3. The CDR3 consists of 14 residues.

The chain joins TRBV21-1 to TRBJ2-3; the table's D gene call, TRBD2, was not cross checked with the DNA. TRBV21-1 is assigned pseudogene status. CDR3 length: 18 amino acids. CDR3 sequence (DNA): TGTGCCAGCAGCAAAAAAAATGGCTGGGGGGTGAGAACAGATACGCAGTATTTT. Amino acids: CASSKKNGWGVRTDTQYF.

The gene calls are TRBV5-6 and TRBJ1-2; the D is unclear. Trimming took off 3 bases at V and 8 bases at J, with 17 bases between the two ends. Germline CDR1 is SGHDT and CDR2 is YYEEEE. CDR3 length equals 14 residues. CDR3 sequence reads: CASSWGNGVEGYTF. The CDR3 region has the DNA TGTGCCAGCAGCTGGGGTAACGGGGTTGAGGGCTACACCTTC.

The rearrangement joins TRBV5-5 to TRBJ1-3, with D unclear. This CDR3 is built from 15 residues. Germline CDR1 SGHKS, CDR2 YYEKEE (reference sequence). V was trimmed by 1 base and J by 0 bases, leaving 8 bases between them. The CDR3 DNA follows: TGTGCCAGCAGCTTGTTTACAGCCTCTGGAAACACCATATATTTT. As protein: CASSLFTASGNTIYF.

The chain combines TRBV18 with TRBJ2-7; 7 nucleotides agree with TRBD1. The CDR3 runs to 14 residues. Trimming removed 2 bases from V and 5 bases from J; junction bases left unmatched: 6. CDR1 and CDR2 from the germline V gene are KGHSH and LQKENI. CDR3 protein: CASSPDRVMNEQYF. The CDR3, as DNA: TGTGCCAGCTCACCAGACAGGGTCATGAACGAGCAGTACTTC.

This chain joins TRBV27 and TRBJ2-2; no clear D gene. The CDR3 length is 15 residues. Trimming took 0 bases from V and 2 from J, leaving 7 bases between them. Germline CDR1 and CDR2: MNHEY and SMNVEV (reference sequence). The CDR3 region is CASSLSGGNTGELFF. The CDR3 DNA follows: TGTGCCAGCAGTTTATCAGGCGGCAACACCGGGGAGCTGTTTTTT.

J is TRBJ1-2 and V is TRBV4-1, with 9 bases lining up with TRBD1. V lost 3 bases, J lost 6 bases, and 14 bases stayed unmatched. The germline V gene has CDR1 MGHRA and CDR2 YSYEKL. CDR3 length: 17 residues. This chain's CDR3 is CASSHSTGTGYRDGYTF. The CDR3 DNA reads TGCGCCAGCAGCCACTCTACCGGGACAGGGTACAGGGATGGCTACACCTTC.

With regard to this clone: At one end the junction does not follow the germline gene, possibly because of a read error. The sample has other DNA sequences that encode this CDR3 too. This chain links TRBV6-1 with TRBJ1-6, with TRBD1 as a possible D gene (5 bases). The CDR3 contains 16 residues. Germline V gene data show CDR1 as MNHNS and CDR2 as SASEGT. The CDR3 bases are TGTGCCAGCAGTGAACCCAGGGAGGCTGCTAATTCCCCCCTCCACTTT. This codes for CASSEPREAANSPLHF.

This clone was picked up one time. The V and J genes are TRBV7-8 and TRBJ2-7, with TRBD1 matching 7 bases. There are 15 residues in the CDR3. CDR1 is SGHVS, CDR2 FQNEAQ, per germline. Trimming at V came to 5 bases and at J to 2 bases, leaving 9 bases not matched to a gene. CDR3 nucleotide sequence: TGTGCCAGCAGCCGAACACAAGACAGGGCCTACGAGCAGTACTTC. Its protein product is CASSRTQDRAYEQYF.

The V call is TRBV7-8, the J call TRBJ2-5, with TRBD2 matching 8 bases. The CDR3 has 11 residues. From germline, CDR1 is SGHVS and CDR2 FQNEAQ. The CDR3 bases are TGTGTTGCGGGGGGCCCCGAGACCCAGTACTTC. Translated: CVAGGPETQYF.

The chain couples TRBV18 to TRBJ2-7; D perhaps matches TRBD1 (6 bases). Trimming took off 4 bases at V and 2 bases at J, with 12 bases between the two ends. Per germline, CDR1 KGHSH and CDR2 LQKENI. This CDR3 contains 14 residues. This CDR3 is CASSHRDKTYEQYF. The CDR3 DNA sequence: TGTGCCAGCTCACACCGGGACAAGACCTACGAGCAGTACTTC.

The V and J genes are TRBV9 and TRBJ2-2; D call uncertain. The CDR3 contains 13 residues. Trimming removed 3 bases at V and 2 bases at J, with 5 bases between. CDR1 is SGDLS, CDR2 YYNGEE, per germline. The CDR3 region has the DNA TGTGCCAGCAGCGGCGCAAACACCGGGGAGCTGTTTTTT. This codes for CASSGANTGELFF.

The genes are TRBV7-9 and TRBJ1-5; 7 bases line up with TRBD1. The CDR3 covers 13 residues. The V gene end was trimmed by 0 bases and the J gene end by 9 bases; junction bases not matched to a gene: 2. Germline V gene lookup returns CDR1 SEHNR and CDR2 FQNEAQ (reference sequence). CDR3 in DNA: TGTGCCAGCAGCTTAGCGCAGGGGGGGCCCCAGCATTTT. Amino acids: CASSLAQGGPQHF.

Remarks on this clone: Germline and junction disagree at one end, which may indicate a read error. The sample holds other DNA sequences that translate to the same CDR3. The chain carries TRBV9 and TRBJ2-2, with D maybe TRBD1 (5 bases). The CDR3 runs to 15 residues. Germline lookup yields CDR1 SGDLS and CDR2 YYNGEE. The CDR3 nucleotides read TGTGCCAGCAGCGTATCAGGACACCAAACCGGAGAGCTGTTTTTT. This codes for CASSVSGHQTGELFF.